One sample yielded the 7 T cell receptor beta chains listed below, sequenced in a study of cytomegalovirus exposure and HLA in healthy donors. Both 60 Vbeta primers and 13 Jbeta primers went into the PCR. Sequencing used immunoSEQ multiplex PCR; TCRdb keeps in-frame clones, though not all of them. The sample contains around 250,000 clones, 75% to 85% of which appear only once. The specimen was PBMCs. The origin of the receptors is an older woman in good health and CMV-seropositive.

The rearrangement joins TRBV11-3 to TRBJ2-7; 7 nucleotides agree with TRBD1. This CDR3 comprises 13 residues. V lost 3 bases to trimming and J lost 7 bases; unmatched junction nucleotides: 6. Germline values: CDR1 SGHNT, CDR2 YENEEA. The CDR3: CASSLTGWGEQYF. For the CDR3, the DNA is TGTGCCAGCAGCTTGACAGGGTGGGGTGAGCAGTACTTC.

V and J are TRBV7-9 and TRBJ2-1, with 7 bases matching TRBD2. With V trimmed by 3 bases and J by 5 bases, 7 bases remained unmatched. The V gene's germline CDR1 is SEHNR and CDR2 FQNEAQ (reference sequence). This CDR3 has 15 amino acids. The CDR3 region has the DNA TGTGCCAGCAGCTTGGGGGGGGAGGACCACAATGAGCAGTTCTTC. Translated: CASSLGGEDHNEQFF.

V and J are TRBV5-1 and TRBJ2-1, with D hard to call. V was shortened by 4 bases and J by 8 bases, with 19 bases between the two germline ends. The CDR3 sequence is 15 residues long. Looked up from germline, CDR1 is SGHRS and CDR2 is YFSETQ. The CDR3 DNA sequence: TGCGCCAGCAGCCGGGTATTGGAGTTAGGCGATGAGCAGTTCTTC. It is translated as CASSRVLELGDEQFF.

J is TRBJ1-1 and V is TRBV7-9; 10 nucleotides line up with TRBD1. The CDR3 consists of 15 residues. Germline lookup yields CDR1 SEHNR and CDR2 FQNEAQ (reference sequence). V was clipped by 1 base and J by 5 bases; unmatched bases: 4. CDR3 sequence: CASSLGTGGITEAFF. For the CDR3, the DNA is TGTGCCAGCAGCTTAGGGACAGGGGGAATAACTGAAGCTTTCTTT.

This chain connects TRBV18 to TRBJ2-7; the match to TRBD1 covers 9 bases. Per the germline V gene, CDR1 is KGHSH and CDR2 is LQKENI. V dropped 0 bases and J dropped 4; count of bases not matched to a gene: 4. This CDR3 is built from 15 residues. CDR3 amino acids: CASSPPRGQGYEQYF. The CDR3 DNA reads TGTGCCAGCTCACCACCCAGAGGACAGGGGTACGAGCAGTACTTC.

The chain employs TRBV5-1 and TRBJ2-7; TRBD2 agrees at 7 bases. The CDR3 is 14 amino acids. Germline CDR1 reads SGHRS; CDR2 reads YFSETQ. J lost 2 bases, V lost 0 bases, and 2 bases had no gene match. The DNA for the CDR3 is TGCGCCAGCAGCTTGGCTAGCGGAGCCTACGAGCAGTACTTC. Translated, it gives CASSLASGAYEQYF.

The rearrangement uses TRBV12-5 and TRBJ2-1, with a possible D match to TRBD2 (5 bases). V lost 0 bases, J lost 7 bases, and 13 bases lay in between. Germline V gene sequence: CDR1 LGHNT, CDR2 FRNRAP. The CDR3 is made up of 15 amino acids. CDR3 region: CASGLVLGVYNEQFF. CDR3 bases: TGTGCTAGTGGTTTGGTACTCGGGGTCTATAATGAGCAGTTCTTC. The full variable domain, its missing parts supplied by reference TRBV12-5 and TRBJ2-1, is DARVTQTPRHKVTEMGQEVTMRCQPILGHNTVFWYRQTMMQGLELLAYFRNRAPLDDSGMPKDRFSAEMPDATLATLKIQPSEPRDSAVYFCASGLVLGVYNEQFFGPGTRLTVL.